The 11 T cell receptor beta chains reported below all come from one sample, sequenced in a study of beta chain features in type 1 diabetes. Expressed TCRB transcripts got sequenced, as all isolated RNA was reverse transcribed. Repertoires were generated with immunoSEQ multiplex PCR, while TCRdb's copy carries only in-frame clones and drops some. The sample lists 300,000 to 350,000 clones; roughly 21% were seen once. Sequencing input: naive CD4+ T cells from blood. These receptors were collected from a woman between 18 and 29 years old in good health.

This clone was seen only a few times. The rearrangement joins TRBV7-9 to TRBJ1-2, with D perhaps TRBD1 (6 bases). Trimming removed 5 bases at V and 5 bases at J, with 18 bases between. Germline V lookup: CDR1 SEHNR, CDR2 FQNEAQ (reference sequence). The length of the CDR3 is 15 residues. CDR3 DNA sequence: TGTGCCAGCAGCCTGGCCGGGACACCTTATTATGGCTACACCTTC. It codes for CASSLAGTPYYGYTF.

This clone showed up just a few times. The chain uses TRBV7-9 and TRBJ2-1; D gene ambiguous. Germline-derived CDR1 and CDR2 are SEHNR and FQNEAQ (reference sequence). The CDR3 has 13 amino acids. V was trimmed by 5 bases and J by 16 bases, leaving 21 bases between them. CDR3 loop: CASSPSPGIERFF. The CDR3 nucleotides are TGTGCCAGCAGCCCCTCCCCGGGTATAGAAAGATTCTTC.

This clone was observed a few times. The rearrangement uses TRBV30 and TRBJ2-3, with D unresolved. The V end was cut by 0 bases, the J end by 5 bases, with 6 bases between. The length of the CDR3 is 12 residues. The germline CDR1 and CDR2 sequences are GTSNPN and SVGIG (reference sequence). This chain's CDR3 is CAWSVLRDTQYF. The CDR3 DNA is TGTGCCTGGAGTGTACTGAGAGATACGCAGTATTTT.

The chain links TRBV5-1 to TRBJ2-2, with a tentative D call TRBD1 (5 bases). V was cut by 4 bases and J by 0 bases, with 13 bases left in between. This CDR3 comprises 16 residues. Germline V gene lookup returns CDR1 SGHRS and CDR2 YFSETQ. CDR3 sequence reads: CASSVLGASNTGELFF. The CDR3 DNA sequence: TGCGCCAGCAGCGTTCTAGGGGCGTCGAACACCGGGGAGCTGTTTTTT.

The V and J genes are TRBV4-3 and TRBJ1-5; D remains unclear. Germline V CDR1 and CDR2: LGHNA, YSLEER. This CDR3 has 12 amino acids. V gave up 1 base and J gave up 5 bases, with 3 bases separating them. CDR3 sequence (DNA): TGCGCCAGCAGCCAAGCAGATCAGCCCCAGCATTTT. This codes for CASSQADQPQHF.

V and J are TRBV18 and TRBJ2-7; D may be TRBD1 (5 bases). CDR1 and CDR2 (germline): KGHSH, LQKENI. The CDR3 is 15 residues long. V lost 4 bases, J lost 0 bases, and 13 bases lay in between. In DNA, the CDR3 is TGTGCCAGCTCACTTGAAGGGGTAAGCTCCTACGAGCAGTACTTC. It is translated as CASSLEGVSSYEQYF.

As for this clone: Other DNA sequences in the same sample also yield this CDR3. The chain carries TRBV30 and TRBJ1-2; D unresolved. The germline V gene encodes CDR1 GTSNPN and CDR2 SVGIG (reference sequence). The length of the CDR3 is 11 residues. Trimming took 1 base from V and 4 from J, leaving 4 bases between them. DNA of the CDR3: TGTGCCTGGAGTGCCCTCTATGGCTACACCTTC. It codes for CAWSALYGYTF. Full variable domain (rest looked up from reference TRBV30 and TRBJ1-2): SQTIHQWPATLVQPVGSPLSLECTVEGTSNPNLYWYRQAAGRGLQLLFYSVGIGQISSEVPQNLSASRPQDRQFILSSKKLLLSDSGFYLCAWSALYGYTFGSGTRLTVV.

The V call is TRBV2, the J call TRBJ2-3, with a possible D match to TRBD2 (6 bases). Trimming cost V 5 bases and J 7 bases, with 22 bases left between them. This CDR3 comprises 16 residues. Germline values: CDR1 SNHLY, CDR2 FYNNEI. The CDR3 sequence is CASSNIRDSRRYTQYF. The DNA of the CDR3 is TGTGCCAGCAGTAATATCCGGGACTCTAGGAGATATACGCAGTATTTT.

This clone was counted only a few times. The chain carries TRBV7-9 and TRBJ1-5; 7 nucleotides line up with TRBD1. The V gene end was trimmed by 1 base and the J gene end by 5 bases; junction bases not matched to a gene: 2. CDR3 length equals 14 residues. Germline CDR1 SEHNR, CDR2 FQNEAQ (reference sequence). CDR3 in DNA: TGTGCCAGCAGCTTAGGACAGGGCTATCAGCCCCAGCATTTT. Protein: CASSLGQGYQPQHF.

This clone was counted between two and nine times. This specimen includes other DNA sequences encoding the same CDR3. The chain links TRBV7-2 to TRBJ2-3; 7 bases line up with TRBD1. Germline lookup yields CDR1 SGHTA and CDR2 FQGNSA. Trimming cost V 1 base and J 4 bases; bases outside gene matches: 2. The CDR3 sequence is 14 residues long. The CDR3 DNA reads TGTGCCAGCAGCTTAGGACAGGGAGCAGATACGCAGTATTTT. It specifies CASSLGQGADTQYF.

This clone was recorded once. This chain uses TRBV5-6 with TRBJ1-1, with 8 nucleotides matching TRBD1. The CDR3 loop spans 14 amino acids. The germline gives CDR1 SGHDT, CDR2 YYEEEE. The junction had 6 bases not matched to a gene; V was cut back by 4 bases and J by 4 bases. CDR3 DNA sequence: TGTGCCAGCAGCCTGACAGGGGCCGGCACTGAAGCTTTCTTT. Amino acid sequence: CASSLTGAGTEAFF.